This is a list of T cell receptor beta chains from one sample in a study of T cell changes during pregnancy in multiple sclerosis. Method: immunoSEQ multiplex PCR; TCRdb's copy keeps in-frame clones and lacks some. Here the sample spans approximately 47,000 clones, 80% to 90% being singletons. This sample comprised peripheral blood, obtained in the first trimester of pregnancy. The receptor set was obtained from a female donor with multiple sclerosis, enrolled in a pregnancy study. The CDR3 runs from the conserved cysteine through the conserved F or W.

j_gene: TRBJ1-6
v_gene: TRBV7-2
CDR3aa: CASSLPPGYYNSPLHF

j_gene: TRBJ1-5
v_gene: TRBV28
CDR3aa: CASITRLGPQHF

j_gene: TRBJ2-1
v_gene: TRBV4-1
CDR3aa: CASSPRLAGNEQFF

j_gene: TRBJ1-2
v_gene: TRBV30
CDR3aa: CAWSRQVGGYTF

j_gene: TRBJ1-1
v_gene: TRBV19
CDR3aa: CASSMGMYLTAGKGTEAFF

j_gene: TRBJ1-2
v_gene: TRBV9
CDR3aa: CASSQATGWYDGYTF

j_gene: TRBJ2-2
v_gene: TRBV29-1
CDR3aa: CSVRHRVTGELFF

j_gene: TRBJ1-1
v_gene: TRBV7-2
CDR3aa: CASSPQAQGYTEAFF

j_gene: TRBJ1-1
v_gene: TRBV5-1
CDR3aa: CASSLAVGSTEAFF

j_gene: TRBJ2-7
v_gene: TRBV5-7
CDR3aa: CASRKFTGAYEQYF

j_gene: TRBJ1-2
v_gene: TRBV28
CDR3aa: CASSLLEGNGYTF

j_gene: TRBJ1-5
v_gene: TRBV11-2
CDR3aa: CASSHLGAAGQPQHF

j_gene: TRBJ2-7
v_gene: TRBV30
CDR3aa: CAWSVLEGEQYF

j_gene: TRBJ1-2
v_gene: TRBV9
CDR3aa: CASSARGGYTF

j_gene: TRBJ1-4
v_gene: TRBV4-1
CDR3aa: CASSQDRNREKLFF

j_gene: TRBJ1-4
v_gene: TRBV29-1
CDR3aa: CSVGNRGDEKLFF

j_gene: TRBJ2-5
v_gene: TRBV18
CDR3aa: CASSPRVSSGGSGETQYF

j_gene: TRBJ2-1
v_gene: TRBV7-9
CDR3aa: CASTGRENEQFF

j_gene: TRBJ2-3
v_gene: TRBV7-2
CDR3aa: CASSLAGQGMGVDTDTQYF

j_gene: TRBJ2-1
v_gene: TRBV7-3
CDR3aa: CASSPTGVHNEQFF

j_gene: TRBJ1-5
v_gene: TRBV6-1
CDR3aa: CASTQGGGNQPQHF

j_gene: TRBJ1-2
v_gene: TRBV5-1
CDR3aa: CASSRDSYNYGYTF

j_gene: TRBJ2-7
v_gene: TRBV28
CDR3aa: CASIPAGNYEQYF

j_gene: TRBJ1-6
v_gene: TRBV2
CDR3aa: CASSSRGGLTSYNSPLHF

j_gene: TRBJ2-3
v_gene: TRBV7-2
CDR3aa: CATTSGGAIDTQYF

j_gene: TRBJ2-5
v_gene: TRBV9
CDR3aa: CASSVEAGQGETQYF

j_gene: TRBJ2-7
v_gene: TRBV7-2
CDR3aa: CASSLAVGRGEQYF

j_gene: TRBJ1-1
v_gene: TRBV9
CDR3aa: CASTPTSGLGTEAFF

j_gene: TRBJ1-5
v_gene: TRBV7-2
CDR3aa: CASSLRGDQPQHF

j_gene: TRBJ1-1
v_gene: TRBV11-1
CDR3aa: CASSSGQGLNTEAFF

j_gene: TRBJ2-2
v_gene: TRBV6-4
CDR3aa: CASSDSASGGARELFF

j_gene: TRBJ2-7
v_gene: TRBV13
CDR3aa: CASSLTGYEQYF

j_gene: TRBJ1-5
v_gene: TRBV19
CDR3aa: CASSIAPYSNQPQHF

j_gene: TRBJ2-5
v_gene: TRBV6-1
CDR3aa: CASSPGGPGETQYF

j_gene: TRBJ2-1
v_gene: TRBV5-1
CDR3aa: CASSLAWQGGGNEQFF

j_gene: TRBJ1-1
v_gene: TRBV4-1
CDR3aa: CASSQDPRGRTEAFF

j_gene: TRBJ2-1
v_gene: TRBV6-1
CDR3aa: CASRKRTGSGDEQFF

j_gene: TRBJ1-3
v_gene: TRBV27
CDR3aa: CASKLDRGPGNTIYF

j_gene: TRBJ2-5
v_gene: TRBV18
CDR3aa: CASSPRSDGETQYF

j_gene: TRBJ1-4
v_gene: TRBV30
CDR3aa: CAWSVRDSVNEKLFF

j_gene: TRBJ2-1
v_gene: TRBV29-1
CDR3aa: CSVRGSSYNEQFF

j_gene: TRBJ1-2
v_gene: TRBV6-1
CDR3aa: CASSVGTGSSYGYTF

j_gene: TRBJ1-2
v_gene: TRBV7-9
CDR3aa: CASSRLAGEVHYGYTF

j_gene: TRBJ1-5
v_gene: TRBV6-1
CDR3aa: CASSDSQPQHF

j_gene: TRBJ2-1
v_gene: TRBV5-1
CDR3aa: CASSFAAGNEQFF

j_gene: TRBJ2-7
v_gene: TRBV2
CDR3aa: CASSESRARGYEQYF

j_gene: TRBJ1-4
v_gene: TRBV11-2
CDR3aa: CASSLDGAPSF

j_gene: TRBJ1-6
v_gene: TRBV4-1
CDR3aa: CASSPREATPLHF

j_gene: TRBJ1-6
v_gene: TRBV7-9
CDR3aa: CASSTSSYNSPLHF

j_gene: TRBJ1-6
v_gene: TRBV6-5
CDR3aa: CASSYSLGLPLHF

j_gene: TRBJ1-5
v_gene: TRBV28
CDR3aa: CAIRRSGQPQHF

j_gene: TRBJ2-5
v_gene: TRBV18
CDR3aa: CASSPPRKAGAETQYF

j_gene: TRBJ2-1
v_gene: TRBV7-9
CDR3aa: CASSPKTGVFNEQFF

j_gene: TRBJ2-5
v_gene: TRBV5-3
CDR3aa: CARSLSLWGEYF